This T cell receptor beta chain appears in the sequencing data of a study of blood T cell repertoires in COVID-19. Germline V CDR1 and CDR2: LNHDA, SQIVND (reference sequence). The CDR3 has 14 residues. V was pared by 3 bases and J by 3 bases, with 11 bases between. TCRdb's copy holds only in-frame clones and misses some; the assay was immunoSEQ multiplex PCR. The table includes fewer than 300,000 clones, more than 80% detected once. The clonotype was recovered from a woman in her twenties or thirties who had recovered from COVID-19. V is TRBV19 and J is TRBJ1-1; unclear D gene. Input material: PBMCs or T cells enriched from blood (not recorded which). The chain's CDR3 is CASSILTTDTEAFF. Here the CDR3 DNA reads TGTGCCAGTAGTATTTTAACTACGGACACTGAAGCTTTCTTT.